This T cell receptor beta chain emerged from a study of spatial heterogeneity in lung cancer. At the level of the study: Sequences of the beta chain were consistently detected in greater numbers than alpha-chain sequences. Unique TCR and UMI combinations averaged more than ten appearances each in raw reads. Study outcomes and limitations: Counts of expanded alpha and beta TCRs within tumors tracked the tumor nonsynonymous mutation count.

Turning to this clonotype: The antigen is undetermined.

Trimming removed 4 bases from V and 4 bases from J; junction bases left unmatched: 5. Germline V gene sequence: CDR1 SGHDT, CDR2 YYEEEE. CDR3 size: 14 residues. Regarding time point: sample taken at primary tumor resection. TCRdb re-analysed the 5' RACE reads in MiXCR, keeping a single row per CDR3 protein. This sample has some 18,000 distinct CDR3 sequences, with around 8.1% found just once. The rearrangement joins TRBV5-6 to TRBJ2-7; 10 nucleotides agree with TRBD1. The specimen comprised lung tumor tissue, sampled at surgery. The sequence was obtained from a male donor with early-stage non-small cell lung cancer. CDR3 in amino acids: CASSPPGQGYEQYF. The CDR3 nucleotides are TGTGCCAGCAGCCCACCGGGACAGGGGTACGAGCAGTACTTC.